The sample holds a few counts of the clone carrying this T cell receptor beta chain. This sample is drawn from a study of blood T cell repertoires in COVID-19. Study in general: T cells, B-cell-depleted T cells, or PBMCs supplied cDNA or gDNA.

The CDR3 length is 14 residues. The germline V gene encodes CDR1 SGHNT and CDR2 YENEEA. V lost 5 bases to trimming and J lost 6 bases, with 17 bases between them. Authors' data handling: It was from reference gene primer amplification that nucleated cell counts were estimated. The assay was immunoSEQ multiplex PCR, and TCRdb's table has in-frame clones only and misses some. V and J calls and clone size are as listed in that table; D and trimming were resolved from the DNA. The sample has 250,000 or so clones; 86% are singletons. Sequences were obtained from peripheral blood. V is TRBV11-3 and J is TRBJ2-7; no firm D call. This sequence was found in a man between 25 and 39 years old with active or convalescent COVID-19. Here the CDR3 DNA reads TGTGCCAGCAGCCCACAACACCGGGTTAGCGAGCAGTACTTC. It encodes CASSPQHRVSEQYF. Together with reference TRBV11-3 and TRBJ2-7, the CDR3 gives the full variable domain: EAGVVQSPRYKIIEKKQPVAFWCNPISGHNTLYWYLQNLGQGPELLIRYENEEAVDDSQLPKDRFSAERLKGVDSTLKIQPAELGDSAVYLCASSPQHRVSEQYFGPGTRLTVT.